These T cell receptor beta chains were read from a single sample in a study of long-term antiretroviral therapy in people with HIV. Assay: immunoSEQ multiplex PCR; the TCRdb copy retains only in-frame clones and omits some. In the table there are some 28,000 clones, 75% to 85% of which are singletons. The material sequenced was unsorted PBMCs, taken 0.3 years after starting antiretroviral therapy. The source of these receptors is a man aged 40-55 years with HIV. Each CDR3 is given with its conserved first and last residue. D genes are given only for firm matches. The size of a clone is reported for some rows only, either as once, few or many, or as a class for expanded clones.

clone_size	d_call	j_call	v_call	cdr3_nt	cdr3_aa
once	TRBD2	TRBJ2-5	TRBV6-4	TGTGCCAGCAGTCCGGGGGGAAAAGAGACCCAGTACTTC	CASSPGGKETQYF
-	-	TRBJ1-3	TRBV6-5	TGTGCCAGCAGCGGGACTGCTTCTGGAAACACCATATATTTT	CASSGTASGNTIYF
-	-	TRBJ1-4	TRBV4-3	TGCGCCAGCAGCCCTTTGAATGAAAAACTGTTTTTT	CASSPLNEKLFF
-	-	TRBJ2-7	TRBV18	TGTGCCAGCTCACCAGGGCATTACGAGCAGTACTTC	CASSPGHYEQYF
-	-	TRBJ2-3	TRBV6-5	TGTGCCAGCAGTTATCGGAGGGATACGCAGTATTTT	CASSYRRDTQYF
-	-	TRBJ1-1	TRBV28	TGTGCCAGCTCGTCTGGGGGGGGAGGGACTGAAGCTTTCTTT	CASSSGGGGTEAFF
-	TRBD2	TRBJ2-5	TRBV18	TGTGCCAGCTCACCGTTCTGGGGGGGAAGAGAGACCCAGTACTTC	CASSPFWGGRETQYF
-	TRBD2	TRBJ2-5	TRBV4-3	TGCGCCAGCAGCCAAGAACCTAGCGGCCAAGAGACCCAGTACTTC	CASSQEPSGQETQYF
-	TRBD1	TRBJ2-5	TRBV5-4	TGTGCCAGCAGCCAGGGACAGAATCAAGAGACCCAGTACTTC	CASSQGQNQETQYF
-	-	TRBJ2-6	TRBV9	TGTGCCAGCAGCGTAGGGGACAACTCTGGGGCCAACGTCCTGACTTTC	CASSVGDNSGANVLTF
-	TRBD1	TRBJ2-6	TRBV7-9	TGTGCCAGCAGCTCGGACAGGGCAGGGGCCAACGTCCTGACTTTC	CASSSDRAGANVLTF
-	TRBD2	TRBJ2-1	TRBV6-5	TGTGCCAGCAGTTACTCGACTAGCGGGGGGTCGAATGAGCAGTTCTTC	CASSYSTSGGSNEQFF
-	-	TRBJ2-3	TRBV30	TGTGCCTGGAGCGTCCCATTGAGGGGGGTAGATACGCAGTATTTT	CAWSVPLRGVDTQYF
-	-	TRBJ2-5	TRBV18	TGTGCCAGCTCAACCCGACAGGGTCGGGAGGAGACCCAGTACTTC	CASSTRQGREETQYF
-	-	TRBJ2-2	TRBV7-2	TGTGCCAGCAGCCGGCACAACAGGGTGGGCAACACCGGGGAGCTGTTTTTT	CASSRHNRVGNTGELFF
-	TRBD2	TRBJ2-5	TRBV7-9	TGTGCCAGCAGCTTCGGACTAGCGGGCGACTCGTCCCAAGAGACCCAGTACTTC	CASSFGLAGDSSQETQYF